The 26 T cell receptor beta chains presented below share a single source sample, sequenced in a study of cytomegalovirus exposure and HLA in healthy donors. The assay was immunoSEQ multiplex PCR, and TCRdb's table has in-frame clones only and misses some. Here the sample spans some 320,000 clones, roughly 87% being singletons. The sequenced sample was PBMCs. These receptors all come from a woman in her twenties or thirties in good health and CMV-seropositive.

The chain couples TRBV15 to TRBJ1-5; TRBD1 aligns across 8 bases. CDR3 size: 18 residues. The V and J ends lost 1 base and 2 bases, in that order; junction bases with no gene match: 10. Germline CDR1 reads LNHNV; CDR2 reads YYDKDF (reference sequence). The CDR3 spells CATSRGRGVQGGNQPQHF. DNA of the CDR3: TGTGCCACCAGCAGAGGCCGGGGGGTACAGGGGGGCAATCAGCCCCAGCATTTT.

Concerning this clone itself: Different DNA sequences within this sample yield the same CDR3. This chain uses TRBV7-3 with TRBJ2-2; unclear D gene. With 1 base removed from V and 2 bases from J, the gap between germline ends came to 5 bases. The CDR3 sequence is 14 residues long. Germline V gene lookup returns CDR1 SGHTA and CDR2 FQGTGA. CDR3 residues: CASSLKRNTGELFF. The CDR3 DNA reads as TGTGCCAGCAGCTTAAAACGAAACACCGGGGAGCTGTTTTTT.

J is TRBJ1-2 and V is TRBV30; D perhaps matches TRBD1 (5 bases). This CDR3 region has 13 residues. Germline CDR1 GTSNPN, CDR2 SVGIG (reference sequence). V lost 1 base and J lost 7, with 13 bases in between. The CDR3 region has the DNA TGTGCCTGGAGTGCCGGGACCTCCGGTGGCTACACCTTC. It is translated as CAWSAGTSGGYTF.

This clone turned up a few times. The chain is built from TRBV15 and TRBJ2-3; 7 nucleotides match TRBD1. Trimming at V came to 1 base and at J to 0 bases, leaving 4 bases not matched to a gene. The CDR3 runs to 16 residues. Germline-derived CDR1 and CDR2 are LNHNV and YYDKDF (reference sequence). The CDR3 nucleotides read TGTGCCACCAGCAGAGGACAGGGATCTAGCACAGATACGCAGTATTTT. This codes for CATSRGQGSSTDTQYF.

J is TRBJ1-1 and V is TRBV2, with a weak D call TRBD1 (6 bases). The germline V gene encodes CDR1 SNHLY and CDR2 FYNNEI. Trimming shortened V by 8 bases and J by 1 base, and 14 bases separated the two germline ends. CDR3 length: 14 residues. CDR3 in amino acids: CASPRDIKNTEAFF. CDR3 DNA: TGTGCCAGCCCCAGGGACATAAAGAACACTGAAGCTTTCTTT.

This clone was detected only a few times. Relative to the germline gene, one junction end is altered; a read error may explain this. The V call is TRBV7-7, the J call TRBJ1-2, with no clear D. This CDR3 contains 9 residues. CDR1 and CDR2 (germline): SSHAT, FNYEAQ (reference sequence). The CDR3 nucleotides read TGTGCCAGCGCCGACCTAAAGGACTTC. This sequence encodes CASADLKDF.

This clone was seen a handful of times. Other nucleotide sequences from this sample produce the same CDR3. The chain uses TRBV6-1 and TRBJ1-5, with unresolved D. Per the germline V gene, CDR1 is MNHNS and CDR2 is SASEGT. Trimming took 3 bases from V and 2 from J, leaving 5 bases between them. The CDR3 sequence is 13 residues long. The CDR3 coding sequence is TGTGCCAGCAGTGATGGGGGCAATCAGCCCCAGCATTTT. Residues: CASSDGGNQPQHF.

The rearrangement uses TRBV5-4 and TRBJ2-7; 8 nucleotides align to TRBD1. V trimming: 4 bases; J trimming: 6 bases; junction bases outside the gene matches: 12. The CDR3 totals 15 residues. Germline assignment: CDR1 SGHNT and CDR2 YYREEE (reference sequence). The CDR3 bases are TGTGCCAGCAGCCCGGTTCAGGGGGCGCCAACCGAGCAGTACTTC. Translation gives CASSPVQGAPTEQYF.

Only a few counts were recorded for this clone. The rearrangement links TRBV2 to TRBJ2-1; no clear D gene. CDR1 and CDR2 from the germline V gene are SNHLY and FYNNEI. With 7 bases removed from V and 8 bases from J, the gap between germline ends came to 9 bases. The CDR3 is made up of 11 amino acids. In DNA form, the CDR3 reads TGTGCCAGCACCCAGGTCTATGAGCAGTTCTTC. Its translation is CASTQVYEQFF.

The chain couples TRBV7-2 to TRBJ2-3, with 8 positions matching TRBD2. J was trimmed by 1 base and V by 1 base; bases with no gene match: 4. The V gene's germline CDR1 is SGHTA and CDR2 FQGNSA. The CDR3 sequence is 16 residues long. The CDR3, as DNA: TGTGCCAGCAGCTTAGACGCGACTAGCGGCACAGATACGCAGTATTTT. Its protein is CASSLDATSGTDTQYF.

The J gene is TRBJ2-1, the V gene TRBV27; 11 bases are a match to TRBD2. CDR1 MNHEY and CDR2 SMNVEV come from the germline V gene (reference sequence). The V and J ends lost 1 base and 8 bases, in that order; junction bases with no gene match: 4. The CDR3 consists of 15 residues. The chain's CDR3 is CASSLFLAGGDEQFF. In nucleotides, the CDR3 is TGTGCCAGCAGTTTATTCCTAGCGGGAGGTGATGAGCAGTTCTTC.

The genes are TRBV7-3 and TRBJ2-3, with a possible D match to TRBD2 (6 bases). Germline loops: CDR1 SGHTA, CDR2 FQGTGA. This CDR3 contains 13 residues. The V end lost 3 bases, the J end lost 6 bases, and 10 bases lay between the germline ends. CDR3 in DNA: TGTGCCAGCAGCTTCGGACTATCGGATACGCAGTATTTT. Translated: CASSFGLSDTQYF. Drawing the rest from reference TRBV7-3 and TRBJ2-3, the complete variable domain is GAGVSQTPSNKVTEKGKYVELRCDPISGHTALYWYRQSLGQGPEFLIYFQGTGAADDSGLPNDRFFAVRPEGSVSTLKIQRTERGDSAVYLCASSFGLSDTQYFGPGTRLTVL.

V gene TRBV2 combines with J gene TRBJ2-2; 10 nucleotides line up with TRBD2. Trimming removed 2 bases from V and 4 bases from J; junction bases left unmatched: 7. The CDR3 consists of 17 residues. CDR1 and CDR2 from the germline V gene are SNHLY and FYNNEI. The CDR3, as DNA: TGTGCCAGCAGTGAAATATCTAGCGGGAGCGGCACCGGGGAGCTGTTTTTT. Its translation is CASSEISSGSGTGELFF.

This chain links TRBV5-4 with TRBJ2-2; D remains unclear. With 0 bases removed from V and 6 bases from J, the gap between germline ends came to 12 bases. The CDR3 contains 15 residues. Germline V gene data show CDR1 as SGHNT and CDR2 as YYREEE (reference sequence). CDR3 in amino acids: CASSLGHLAAGELFF. The CDR3 nucleotides read TGTGCCAGCAGCTTGGGCCATTTAGCTGCCGGGGAGCTGTTTTTT.

As for this clone: Different DNA sequences within this sample yield the same CDR3. This rearrangement joins TRBV27 to TRBJ2-7, with D tentatively TRBD1 or TRBD2 (5 bases each). The germline V gene encodes CDR1 MNHEY and CDR2 SMNVEV (reference sequence). The V gene lost 6 bases and the J gene lost 2 bases, with 11 bases spanning the gap. The CDR3 spans 13 residues. Written as DNA, the CDR3 is TGTGCCAGCAGCCTCGGGGCCGCCTACGAGCAGTACTTC. It translates to CASSLGAAYEQYF.

This clone was seen more than once but under ten times. The chain carries TRBV10-1 and TRBJ1-1; 7 bases fit TRBD1. Germline CDR1 and CDR2: WNHNN and SYGVQD (reference sequence). The CDR3 covers 10 residues. V was pared by 8 bases and J by 10 bases, with 4 bases of the junction left unmatched. The CDR3 here is CASFSGGAFF. In DNA, the CDR3 is TGCGCCAGCTTCTCAGGGGGAGCTTTCTTT.

The chain uses TRBV25-1 and TRBJ2-1; 7 nucleotides match TRBD2. Germline CDR1 MGHDK, CDR2 SYGVNS. The CDR3 consists of 14 residues. After removal of 3 bases from V and 7 bases from J, the junction contained 6 bases not matched to a gene. In DNA, the CDR3 is TGTGCCAGCAGTGACCCCGGGACTAAGAATGAGCAGTTCTTC. It yields the protein CASSDPGTKNEQFF. Complete variable domain (other parts from reference TRBV25-1 and TRBJ2-1): EADIYQTPRYLVIGTGKKITLECSQTMGHDKMYWYQQDPGMELHLIHYSYGVNSTEKGDLSSESTVSRIRTEHFPLTLESARPSHTSQYLCASSDPGTKNEQFFGPGTRLTVL.

The rearrangement uses TRBV7-2 and TRBJ2-7, with D uncertain. From germline, CDR1 is SGHTA and CDR2 FQGNSA. CDR3 length: 13 residues. V lost 6 bases, J lost 6 bases, and 15 bases lay in between. CDR3 nucleotide sequence: TGTGCCAGCAGTTCAATTATAGGTGGCGAGCAGTACTTC. Protein product: CASSSIIGGEQYF.

With regard to this clone: Different DNA sequences within this sample yield the same CDR3. The V and J genes are TRBV6-5 and TRBJ2-1, with D unresolved. Germline CDR1 is MNHEY and CDR2 is SVGAGI. V shed 6 bases and J shed 4 bases, with 4 bases lying between them. CDR3 length: 11 amino acids. CDR3 loop: CASRGYNEQFF. The CDR3 nucleotides read TGTGCCAGCAGGGGTTACAATGAGCAGTTCTTC.

The table lists this clone with a few counts. The chain employs TRBV29-1 and TRBJ1-2; D may be TRBD1 (6 bases). This CDR3 is 12 amino acids long. Germline values: CDR1 SQVTM, CDR2 ANQGSEA. V was trimmed by 7 bases and J by 4 bases, leaving 13 bases between them. Here the CDR3 reads CSALQGSYGYTF. CDR3 bases: TGCAGCGCTCTACAGGGTTCCTATGGCTACACCTTC.

The gene calls are TRBV2 and TRBJ2-2, with D unclear. V was cut by 6 bases and J by 5 bases, with 13 bases left in between. CDR1 and CDR2 (germline): SNHLY, FYNNEI. The CDR3 is 14 amino acids. The DNA of the CDR3 is TGTGCCAGCAGCGACCAAAAAAGGACCGGGGAGCTGTTTTTT. Residues: CASSDQKRTGELFF.

This chain joins TRBV7-3 and TRBJ2-7, with 11 nucleotides matching TRBD1. Trimming cost V 2 bases and J 2 bases; bases outside gene matches: 11. Germline-derived CDR1 and CDR2 are SGHTA and FQGTGA. CDR3 length: 18 amino acids. CDR3 nucleotides: TGTGCCAGCAGCTTAGTGTCGGACCGGGACAGGGGGACCTACGAGCAGTACTTC. It encodes CASSLVSDRDRGTYEQYF. The whole variable domain, filled in from reference TRBV7-3 and TRBJ2-7, reads GAGVSQTPSNKVTEKGKYVELRCDPISGHTALYWYRQSLGQGPEFLIYFQGTGAADDSGLPNDRFFAVRPEGSVSTLKIQRTERGDSAVYLCASSLVSDRDRGTYEQYFGPGTRLTVT.

The rearrangement uses TRBV2 and TRBJ1-1; no firm D call. V was pared by 8 bases and J by 1 base, with 14 bases between. This CDR3 has 14 residues. Germline lookup yields CDR1 SNHLY and CDR2 FYNNEI. The CDR3 DNA sequence: TGTGCCAGCCGGGGTCTTACCTCGAACACTGAAGCTTTCTTT. This translates into CASRGLTSNTEAFF.

In DNA form, the CDR3 reads TGTGTCGCCCAAACGGACTATAATTCACCCCTCCACTTT. Protein product: CVAQTDYNSPLHF. This chain links TRBV19 with TRBJ1-6; D is ambiguous. The CDR3 covers 13 residues. CDR1 is LNHDA and CDR2 is SQIVND in the germline V gene (reference sequence).

The V and J genes are TRBV19 and TRBJ1-1; 7 bases agree with TRBD1. This CDR3 has 11 amino acids. V shed 7 bases, J shed 6 bases, and the junction held 2 bases outside the gene matches. Germline CDR1 LNHDA, CDR2 SQIVND (reference sequence). CDR3 bases: TGTGCCAGTACCCAGGGGGCTGAAGCTTTCTTT. Its translation: CASTQGAEAFF.

The chain couples TRBV30 to TRBJ1-1; TRBD1 is a possible D gene (5 bases). CDR3 length equals 14 residues. Germline loops: CDR1 GTSNPN, CDR2 SVGIG (reference sequence). V was cut by 0 bases and J by 4 bases, with 12 bases left in between. The CDR3 loop is CAWSVGGLGTEAFF. CDR3 DNA: TGTGCCTGGAGTGTCGGGGGTCTTGGCACTGAAGCTTTCTTT.